Presented here are 12 T cell receptor beta chains from one specimen sequenced in a study of cytomegalovirus exposure and HLA in healthy donors. The primer mix had 60 Vbeta and 13 Jbeta primers. This table comes from immunoSEQ multiplex PCR, and its TCRdb copy is limited to in-frame clones, with some not included. The repertoire holds approximately 100,000 clones, about 80% seen once, with approximately 3% in the top ten. Sequencing was performed on PBMCs. These receptors all stem from a middle-aged woman in good health and CMV-seronegative.

The chain joins TRBV6-6 to TRBJ2-3, with D perhaps matching TRBD2 (5 bases). Germline V CDR1 and CDR2: MNHNY, SVGAGI (reference sequence). CDR3 length equals 13 residues. V was cut by 2 bases and J by 4 bases, with 7 bases left in between. CDR3 in amino acids: CASSYPEADTQYF. CDR3 bases: TGTGCCAGCAGTTACCCGGAGGCAGATACGCAGTATTTT.

The genes are TRBV7-9 and TRBJ2-5; 9 bases are a match to TRBD1. V shed 5 bases and J 6 bases; nucleotides not matched to a gene: 7. CDR3 length equals 14 residues. Germline lookup yields CDR1 SEHNR and CDR2 FQNEAQ (reference sequence). The chain's CDR3 is CASSPGTGRKTQYF. CDR3 DNA: TGTGCCAGCAGCCCGGGGACAGGGCGGAAGACCCAGTACTTC.

This clone occurred a few times. V is TRBV19 and J is TRBJ2-2; 7 bases agree with TRBD2. J lost 4 bases, V lost 1 base, and 3 bases had no gene match. The V gene's germline CDR1 is LNHDA and CDR2 SQIVND (reference sequence). The CDR3 has 15 amino acids. For the CDR3, the DNA is TGTGCCAGTAGTATAGTTTCGGGGGGCACCGGGGAGCTGTTTTTT. Translating gives CASSIVSGGTGELFF.

The V and J genes are TRBV7-9 and TRBJ1-2; no definite D call. V shed 5 bases and J shed 5 bases, with 21 bases lying between them. The CDR3 spans 16 residues. CDR1 and CDR2 (germline): SEHNR, FQNEAQ (reference sequence). CDR3 sequence: CASSPRWGAEPYGYTF. The DNA of the CDR3 is TGTGCCAGCAGCCCCCGGTGGGGAGCCGAACCTTATGGCTACACCTTC.

The CDR3 sequence is CASRLIQGVRADTQYF. The CDR3 coding sequence is TGCGCCAGCAGATTGATCCAGGGTGTTCGGGCAGATACGCAGTATTTT. The gene calls are TRBV5-1 and TRBJ2-3, with D possibly being TRBD1 (5 bases). The germline V and J ends were trimmed by 5 bases and 4 bases, with 20 bases remaining between them. This CDR3 spans 16 amino acids. The germline V gene encodes CDR1 SGHRS and CDR2 YFSETQ.

This clone was seen a handful of times. This chain uses TRBV21-1 with TRBJ2-5; the table's D call TRBD1 went unverified against the DNA. TRBV21-1 is recorded as a pseudogene. This CDR3 is built from 19 residues. CDR3 nucleotides: TGTGCCAGCTTTATTCGGGACAGATCAACGCTAAAACCTCGAGAGACCCAGTACTTC. The encoded protein is CASFIRDRSTLKPRETQYF.

The chain is built from TRBV27 and TRBJ2-3, with a possible D match to TRBD1 (6 bases). The V and J ends lost 6 bases and 6 bases respectively, with 16 bases between them. This CDR3 has 14 amino acids. CDR1 and CDR2 from the germline V gene are MNHEY and SMNVEV (reference sequence). CDR3 in DNA: TGTGCCAGCAGCCAGGGGCAGCTTTCGGATACGCAGTATTTT. Residues: CASSQGQLSDTQYF.

The chain is built from TRBV29-1 and TRBJ1-1; 10 bases are a match to TRBD1. J was trimmed by 5 bases and V by 6 bases; bases with no gene match: 6. CDR1 is SQVTM and CDR2 is ANQGSEA in the germline V gene. The CDR3 is 13 residues long. The CDR3 DNA follows: TGCAGCGTGAGGACAGGGGGGGAGACTGAAGCTTTCTTT. Translating it yields CSVRTGGETEAFF. The whole variable domain, filled in from reference TRBV29-1 and TRBJ1-1, reads SAVISQKPSRDICQRGTSLTIQCQVDSQVTMMFWYRQQPGQSLTLIATANQGSEATYESGFVIDKFPISRPNLTFSTLTVSNMSPEDSSIYLCSVRTGGETEAFFGQGTRLTVV.

The V call is TRBV7-2, the J call TRBJ2-7; D not certain. The V end lost 2 bases, the J end lost 3 bases, and 11 bases lay between the germline ends. This CDR3 is built from 14 residues. CDR1 and CDR2 from the germline V gene are SGHTA and FQGNSA. DNA for the CDR3: TGTGCCAGCAGCTTAAACCGCGGTTTCTACGAGCAGTACTTC. Translating gives CASSLNRGFYEQYF.

The chain employs TRBV6-1 and TRBJ1-4; TRBD1 agrees at 8 bases. This CDR3 region has 15 residues. Germline V lookup: CDR1 MNHNS, CDR2 SASEGT. The V segment lost 7 bases and the J segment 8 bases; nucleotides outside the gene matches: 12. CDR3 region: CASTTGTGLLEKLFF. In DNA form, the CDR3 reads TGTGCCAGCACCACCGGGACAGGACTCTTAGAAAAACTGTTTTTT.

This sequence joins TRBV7-9 and TRBJ1-3, with a possible D match to TRBD1 (6 bases). From germline, CDR1 is SEHNR and CDR2 FQNEAQ (reference sequence). This CDR3 comprises 13 residues. V lost 8 bases and J lost 4, with 12 bases in between. The CDR3 DNA reads as TGTGCCAGCCGCTCCCAGGGGGGAAACACCATATATTTT. Encoded protein: CASRSQGGNTIYF.

V is TRBV19 and J is TRBJ2-3; D may be TRBD1 (5 bases). Trimming removed 10 bases from V and 3 bases from J, with 20 bases in between. CDR3 length equals 15 residues. The germline CDR1 and CDR2 sequences are LNHDA and SQIVND (reference sequence). CDR3 nucleotide sequence: TGTGCCACCCATCTCTCGTCGAAGGGGACAGATACGCAGTATTTT. Its protein product is CATHLSSKGTDTQYF. The whole variable domain, remainder taken from reference TRBV19 and TRBJ2-3, is DGGITQSPKYLFRKEGQNVTLSCEQNLNHDAMYWYRQDPGQGLRLIYYSQIVNDFQKGDIAEGYSVSREKKESFPLTVTSAQKNPTAFYLCATHLSSKGTDTQYFGPGTRLTVL.